The present entry profiles one TCR beta chain with its context. The ends were cut back, 4 bases at V and 4 bases at J, with 11 bases in the middle. The CDR3 sequence is 13 residues long. Germline V gene sequence: CDR1 SGHDT, CDR2 YYEEEE. The time point is: baseline, week 1 (first vaccination visit). Treatment of the sample: pre-vaccination baseline after standard-of-care therapy. The data derive from a study of a mutant IDH1 vaccine in newly diagnosed glioma. TCRdb's table, derived via immunoSEQ multiplex PCR, lists solely in-frame clones and lacks some. The sample holds about 88,000 clones, almost 85% seen once.

This clonotype was obtained from a man aged 40-49 years with glioma. Some clones in this sample may be carry-over from other donors' samples. V gene TRBV5-6 combines with J gene TRBJ2-5; no definite D call. The specimen comprised PBMCs, sampled from a glioma patient treated with radiotherapy, temozolomide or both. The CDR3 DNA reads as TGTGCCAGCAGCGCATATATGGGAGAGACCCAGTACTTC. Its translation is CASSAYMGETQYF.